The 31 T cell receptor beta chains below all came from one sample that was sequenced in a study of T-cell reconstitution after alpha-beta-depleted transplantation in children. Preparation of the TCRbeta library involved a method that used unique molecular identifiers. One entry per CDR3 protein, called by TCRdb with MiXCR from the PCR reads. The sample has about 440,000 distinct CDR3 sequences, over 40% seen once. The source was PBMCs, collected before TCRalphabeta/CD19-depleted stem cell transplant. These TCRs come from a girl aged 2 to 9 with aplastic anemia, due to receive a stem cell transplant.

The gene calls are TRBV15 and TRBJ2-2; D is possibly TRBD1 or TRBD2 (5 bases each). CDR1 is LNHNV, CDR2 YYDKDF, per germline (reference sequence). Trimming left V 0 bases short and J 4 bases short, with 27 bases between. The CDR3 has 21 amino acids. The CDR3 nucleotides read TGTGCCACCAGCAGAGACCTGAGGGAAGGGGCTGGGATACGTATCACCGGGGAGCTGTTTTTT. It codes for CATSRDLREGAGIRITGELFF.

This rearrangement joins TRBV27 to TRBJ2-7, with a weak D call TRBD2 (6 bases). The germline V gene has CDR1 MNHEY and CDR2 SMNVEV (reference sequence). The CDR3 has 12 residues. Deletions cut 0 bases from V and 7 bases from J, with 7 bases between. CDR3 nucleotides: TGTGCCAGCAGTTTATCGGCGGGGGAGCAGTACTTC. Translation: CASSLSAGEQYF.

The V and J genes are TRBV15 and TRBJ2-5; 11 bases match TRBD1. V shed 5 bases, J shed 4 bases, and the junction held 3 bases outside the gene matches. CDR1 is LNHNV and CDR2 is YYDKDF in the germline V gene (reference sequence). This CDR3 is built from 14 residues. The CDR3 DNA follows: TGTGCCACCAGCGGACAGGGGGCTGGAGAGACCCAGTACTTC. It yields the protein CATSGQGAGETQYF.

This clonotype was found a few times. This chain uses TRBV12-3 or TRBV12-4 with TRBJ2-1; 8 nucleotides agree with TRBD2. The CDR3 consists of 15 residues. With 1 base clipped from V and 5 bases from J, the junction kept 4 bases outside the gene matches. The CDR3 region has the DNA TGTGCCAGCAGTTTAGGGGTTAGCGGGGACAATGAGCAGTTCTTC. It specifies CASSLGVSGDNEQFF.

This clonotype was seen a single time. The chain couples TRBV11-1 to TRBJ2-5; 10 positions match TRBD1. The junction had 15 bases not matched to a gene; V was cut back by 3 bases and J by 5 bases. CDR1 and CDR2 from the germline V gene are SGHAT and FQDESV (reference sequence). The CDR3 is 18 residues long. The CDR3 is CASSLATVRQGADETQYF. The CDR3 nucleotides read TGTGCCAGCAGCTTGGCTACCGTACGACAGGGGGCGGATGAGACCCAGTACTTC. The full variable domain, its missing parts supplied by reference TRBV11-1 and TRBJ2-5, is EAEVAQSPRYKITEKSQAVAFWCDPISGHATLYWYRQILGQGPELLVQFQDESVVDDSQLPKDRFSAERLKGVDSTLKIQPAELGDSAMYLCASSLATVRQGADETQYFGPGTRLLVL.

A few counts support this clonotype. The rearrangement links TRBV5-1 to TRBJ2-3, with D tentatively TRBD1 or TRBD2 (5 bases each). The CDR3 runs 14 residues. Looked up from germline, CDR1 is SGHRS and CDR2 is YFSETQ. Trimming pared 4 bases from V and 0 bases from J, leaving 9 bases between. The CDR3 DNA sequence: TGCGCCAGCAGCGGGGGATCTAGCACAGATACGCAGTATTTT. Protein: CASSGGSSTDTQYF.

This clonotype was observed many times. The chain couples TRBV7-8 to TRBJ2-5; D uncertain. CDR3 length: 14 residues. V dropped 1 base and J dropped 4 bases, with 10 bases sitting between them. Germline values: CDR1 SGHVS, CDR2 FQNEAQ. CDR3 residues: CASSLVRTGETQYF. CDR3 DNA: TGTGCCAGCAGCTTAGTGCGTACCGGAGAGACCCAGTACTTC.

As regards this clonotype: A much larger clone differs by one base, so this may be a read error. The CDR3 reads CASGPKALGGYTF. The CDR3 DNA sequence: TGTGCCAGCGGTCCTAAGGCTTTGGGTGGCTACACCTTC. The genes are TRBV12-3 or TRBV12-4 and TRBJ1-2; D is uncertain. Trimming left V 8 bases short and J 7 bases short, with 17 bases between. The CDR3 is 13 amino acids.

The chain combines TRBV7-3 with TRBJ2-7; 11 positions match TRBD2. V gave up 6 bases and J gave up 1 base; unmatched junction bases: 14. Germline CDR1 reads SGHTA; CDR2 reads FQGTGA. The CDR3 contains 18 residues. CDR3 region: CASRPEWKLAGVSYEQYF. The DNA of the CDR3 is TGTGCCAGCAGACCAGAGTGGAAACTAGCGGGGGTTTCCTACGAGCAGTACTTC.

The gene calls are TRBV7-8 and TRBJ2-7; D assignment may be TRBD1 or TRBD2 (5 bases each). The germline V gene encodes CDR1 SGHVS and CDR2 FQNEAQ. The CDR3 contains 12 residues. V was cut by 7 bases and J by 3 bases, with 10 bases left in between. This chain's CDR3 is CASTGTNYEQYF. CDR3 nucleotides: TGTGCCAGCACCGGGACCAACTACGAGCAGTACTTC.

The chain has TRBV27 and TRBJ2-1, with D perhaps TRBD1 (5 bases). There are 15 residues in the CDR3. Trimming pared 5 bases from V and 1 base from J, leaving 12 bases between. Germline V CDR1 and CDR2: MNHEY, SMNVEV (reference sequence). CDR3: CASSPRVLSYNEQFF. DNA for the CDR3: TGTGCCAGCAGTCCCAGGGTCCTTTCCTACAATGAGCAGTTCTTC.

This clonotype was picked up a small number of times. The chain couples TRBV20-1 to TRBJ1-4; D is possibly TRBD1 (5 bases). CDR3 size: 13 residues. Germline CDR1 reads DFQATT; CDR2 reads SNEGSKA (reference sequence). V gave up 5 bases and J gave up 5 bases, with 12 bases separating them. The CDR3 DNA reads TGCAGTGCTGATACAAGGGGAAATGAAAAACTGTTTTTT. Translating gives CSADTRGNEKLFF.

V gene TRBV15 combines with J gene TRBJ1-3; D is uncertain. Per the germline V gene, CDR1 is LNHNV and CDR2 is YYDKDF (reference sequence). The V gene lost 0 bases and the J gene lost 1 base, with 19 bases spanning the gap. The CDR3 extends over 19 amino acids. The CDR3 loop is CATSRDMRRGKVSGNTIYF. The DNA for the CDR3 is TGTGCCACCAGCAGAGATATGAGACGAGGGAAAGTTTCTGGAAACACCATATATTTT.

This clonotype was seen only a few times. The chain uses TRBV3-1 and TRBJ2-5; tentative D call: TRBD1 (5 bases). The V end was cut by 4 bases, the J end by 1 base, with 13 bases between. CDR3 size: 15 residues. Per germline, CDR1 LGHDT and CDR2 YNNKEL (reference sequence). The CDR3 loop is CASSLRGQSQETQYF. The CDR3 nucleotides are TGTGCCAGCAGCCTTCGTGGACAATCCCAAGAGACCCAGTACTTC.

The V gene is TRBV28, the J gene TRBJ2-7; 7 bases fit TRBD2. The V gene end was trimmed by 2 bases and the J gene end by 4 bases; junction bases not matched to a gene: 5. This CDR3 comprises 14 residues. Germline V gives CDR1 MDHEN, CDR2 SYDVKM. DNA of the CDR3: TGTGCCAGCAGTTTACCTAGCGGAGCATACGAGCAGTACTTC. Amino acids: CASSLPSGAYEQYF. Filled out from reference TRBV28 and TRBJ2-7, the complete variable domain reads DVKVTQSSRYLVKRTGEKVFLECVQDMDHENMFWYRQDPGLGLRLIYFSYDVKMKEKGDIPEGYSVSREKKERFSLILESASTNQTSMYLCASSLPSGAYEQYFGPGTRLTVT.

This clonotype was observed a few times. The chain's CDR3 is CASSPNSVAGYNEQFF. In nucleotides, the CDR3 is TGCGCCAGCAGCCCAAACAGCGTCGCGGGCTACAATGAGCAGTTCTTC. The V and J genes are TRBV4-1 and TRBJ2-1; possibly TRBD2 for D (5 bases). The CDR3 runs to 16 residues. Germline CDR1 and CDR2: MGHRA and YSYEKL. V was clipped by 4 bases and J by 3 bases, with 16 bases between them.

This clonotype was detected only a few times. The rearrangement links TRBV18 to TRBJ1-6; TRBD1 aligns across 9 bases. The J segment lost 8 bases and the V segment lost 6 bases, leaving 5 bases of the junction unmatched. Germline CDR1 reads KGHSH; CDR2 reads LQKENI. The CDR3 contains 14 residues. This CDR3 reads CASSHRDRDSPLHF. The CDR3 DNA reads TGTGCCAGCTCCCACCGGGACAGGGATTCACCCCTCCACTTT.

The chain couples TRBV5-1 to TRBJ2-7; perhaps D is TRBD1 or TRBD2 (5 bases each). The CDR3 runs 16 residues. The V gene's germline CDR1 is SGHRS and CDR2 YFSETQ. Trimming stripped 4 bases from V and 4 bases from J, with 21 bases between. The CDR3 loop reads CASSPGPSRLGYEQYF. CDR3 DNA: TGCGCCAGCAGCCCGGGACCGTCTAGGCTTGGGTACGAGCAGTACTTC.

This clonotype has more than one count but fewer than ten. V usage is TRBV28 and J usage is TRBJ2-1; D is perhaps TRBD1 or TRBD2 (5 bases each). This CDR3 is built from 13 residues. The germline V gene has CDR1 MDHEN and CDR2 SYDVKM. V shed 8 bases and J shed 5 bases, with 13 bases lying between them. DNA of the CDR3: TGTGCCAGCCGGGACCACCTGGACAATGAGCAGTTCTTC. This translates into CASRDHLDNEQFF.

In this sample, this clonotype turned up many times. The CDR3 DNA reads TGTGCCAGCAGCCCCCTGAGAGAGGGAACAGATACGCAGTATTTT. Translating gives CASSPLREGTDTQYF. The chain links TRBV28 to TRBJ2-3; perhaps TRBD2 as D (5 bases). Germline lookup yields CDR1 MDHEN and CDR2 SYDVKM. The ends were cut back, 6 bases at V and 3 bases at J, with 16 bases in the middle. This CDR3 is 15 amino acids long.

This clonotype showed up just a few times. The J gene is TRBJ1-5, the V gene TRBV20-1; tentatively, D is TRBD1 (5 bases). There are 17 residues in the CDR3. V was trimmed by 3 bases and J by 3 bases, leaving 21 bases between them. The germline gives CDR1 DFQATT, CDR2 SNEGSKA (reference sequence). The CDR3 loop is CSASKIGDEGFNQPQHF. The CDR3 coding sequence is TGCAGTGCTAGTAAGATTGGGGACGAGGGATTCAATCAGCCCCAGCATTTT.

This clonotype showed up many times. V gene TRBV29-1 combines with J gene TRBJ2-3; D perhaps matches TRBD2 (6 bases). Germline CDR1 is SQVTM and CDR2 is ANQGSEA. This CDR3 has 16 amino acids. The V end lost 1 base, the J end lost 2 bases, and 16 bases lay between the germline ends. CDR3 DNA sequence: TGCAGCGTTGAAGGGATAGGAGCGGGTGTCACAGATACGCAGTATTTT. Amino acid sequence: CSVEGIGAGVTDTQYF.

The sample holds many counts of this clonotype. The J gene is TRBJ2-1, the V gene TRBV20-1; 11 bases agree with TRBD2. With V trimmed by 5 bases and J by 4 bases, 4 bases remained unmatched. CDR1 DFQATT and CDR2 SNEGSKA come from the germline V gene (reference sequence). The CDR3 has 14 residues. This CDR3 is CSAQTSGAYNEQFF. DNA for the CDR3: TGCAGTGCTCAGACTAGCGGGGCTTACAATGAGCAGTTCTTC.

The J gene is TRBJ2-1, the V gene TRBV28; 13 bases line up with TRBD2. CDR3 length equals 14 residues. Germline V CDR1 and CDR2: MDHEN, SYDVKM. V lost 7 bases and J lost 8; bases outside the gene matches: 5. This CDR3 is CASKLAGGQDEQFF. CDR3 DNA: TGTGCCAGCAAACTAGCGGGGGGGCAGGATGAGCAGTTCTTC.

The genes are TRBV7-8 and TRBJ2-3; TRBD2 matches 9 bases. The germline gives CDR1 SGHVS, CDR2 FQNEAQ. The CDR3 sequence is 16 residues long. V was clipped by 5 bases and J by 10 bases; unmatched bases: 16. For the CDR3, the DNA is TGTGCCAGCAGCCCTAGCCGCGGGGGGGCCAGAGGTTCGCAGTATTTT. This encodes CASSPSRGGARGSQYF.

The sample holds a few counts of this clonotype. This rearrangement joins TRBV6-5 to TRBJ2-1; 9 bases are a match to TRBD2. The CDR3 consists of 15 residues. Germline V gene data show CDR1 as MNHEY and CDR2 as SVGAGI. J gave up 2 bases and V 2 bases, and 1 base lay outside the gene matches. Here the CDR3 reads CASSYGGGAYNEQFF. The CDR3 coding sequence is TGTGCCAGCAGTTACGGCGGGGGGGCCTACAATGAGCAGTTCTTC.

The chain recombines TRBV4-2 with TRBJ2-7; 9 bases fit TRBD2. Losses at the gene ends were 3 bases for V and 7 bases for J; bases not matched to a gene: 7. This CDR3 is built from 14 residues. Looked up from germline, CDR1 is LGHNA and CDR2 is YNFKEQ. CDR3 DNA: TGTGCCAGCAGCCAGGCGGGAGGGTTGGAGGAGCAGTACTTC. Residues: CASSQAGGLEEQYF.

This clonotype occurred many times. The genes are TRBV4-2 and TRBJ2-5; D uncertain. The germline CDR1 and CDR2 sequences are LGHNA and YNFKEQ. Trimming left V 2 bases short and J 2 bases short, with 9 bases between. This CDR3 is 14 amino acids long. The CDR3 coding sequence is TGTGCCAGCAGCCAACCTCCCAAACAAGAGACCCAGTACTTC. It is translated as CASSQPPKQETQYF.

This clonotype showed up many times. This sequence joins TRBV3-1 and TRBJ2-1, with 13 bases lining up with TRBD2. The V segment lost 0 bases and the J segment 6 bases; nucleotides outside the gene matches: 11. Germline V gene lookup returns CDR1 LGHDT and CDR2 YNNKEL (reference sequence). The CDR3 spans 19 residues. CDR3 loop: CASSQERGTSGTTFNEQFF. The DNA of the CDR3 is TGTGCCAGCAGCCAAGAAAGGGGGACTAGCGGGACCACATTCAATGAGCAGTTCTTC.

The rearrangement links TRBV9 to TRBJ2-4, with 11 nucleotides matching TRBD2. V was clipped by 0 bases and J by 0 bases; unmatched bases: 8. Germline V gene lookup returns CDR1 SGDLS and CDR2 YYNGEE. The CDR3 runs to 19 residues. CDR3 in amino acids: CASSVDPLAGDPAKNIQYF. The CDR3 nucleotides are TGTGCCAGCAGCGTAGACCCACTAGCGGGAGACCCAGCCAAAAACATTCAGTACTTC.

V and J are TRBV20-1 and TRBJ2-1; 8 bases align to TRBD2. The germline V gene encodes CDR1 DFQATT and CDR2 SNEGSKA (reference sequence). J was trimmed by 8 bases and V by 1 base; bases with no gene match: 7. CDR3 length: 14 amino acids. The CDR3 sequence is CSARGLAGSDEQFF. CDR3 DNA sequence: TGCAGTGCTAGAGGGCTAGCGGGCTCTGATGAGCAGTTCTTC.